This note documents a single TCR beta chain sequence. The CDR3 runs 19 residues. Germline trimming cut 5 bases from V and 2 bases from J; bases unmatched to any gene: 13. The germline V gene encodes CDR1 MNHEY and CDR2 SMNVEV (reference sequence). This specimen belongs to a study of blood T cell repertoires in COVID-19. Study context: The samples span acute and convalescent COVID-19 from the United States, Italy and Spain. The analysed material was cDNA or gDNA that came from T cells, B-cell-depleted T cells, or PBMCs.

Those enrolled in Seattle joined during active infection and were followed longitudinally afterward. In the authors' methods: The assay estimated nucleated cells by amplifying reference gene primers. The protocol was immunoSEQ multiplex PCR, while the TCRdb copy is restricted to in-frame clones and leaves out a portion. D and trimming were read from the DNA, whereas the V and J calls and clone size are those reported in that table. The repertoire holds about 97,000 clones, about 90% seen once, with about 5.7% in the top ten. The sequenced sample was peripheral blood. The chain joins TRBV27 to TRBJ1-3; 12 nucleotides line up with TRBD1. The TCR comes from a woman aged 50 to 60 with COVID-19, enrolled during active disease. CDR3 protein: CASSLRTGTGGSPGNTIYF. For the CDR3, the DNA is TGTGCCAGCAGTCTCCGAACCGGGACAGGGGGCAGCCCTGGAAACACCATATATTTT.